This entry lists 21 T cell receptor beta chains sequenced from one sample in a study of blood T cell repertoires in COVID-19. Clones were sequenced by immunoSEQ multiplex PCR, and TCRdb holds only the in-frame ones, with some missing. Counted here are approximately 280,000 clones, around 90% occurring once; the ten biggest clones make up roughly 7.3%. The sample was peripheral blood. The receptors originated from a woman aged 30 to 39 with COVID-19, enrolled during active disease.

CDR3 protein: CASTRGPSSGNTIYF. The CDR3, as DNA: TGTGCCAGCACGCGGGGGCCCAGCTCTGGAAACACCATATATTTT. This sequence joins TRBV6-5 and TRBJ1-3; a possible D gene is TRBD1 (6 bases). The length of the CDR3 is 15 residues. V shed 7 bases and J shed 0 bases, with 13 bases lying between them. Germline loops: CDR1 MNHEY, CDR2 SVGAGI.

The chain uses TRBV7-2 and TRBJ1-6, with TRBD1 matching over 7 bases. The CDR3 totals 15 residues. The V gene's germline CDR1 is SGHTA and CDR2 FQGNSA. Trimming at V came to 7 bases and at J to 6 bases, leaving 9 bases not matched to a gene. The CDR3 sequence: CASNYLGQINSPLHF. In DNA form, the CDR3 reads TGTGCCAGCAATTACTTGGGACAGATTAATTCACCCCTCCACTTT.

The V gene is TRBV27, the J gene TRBJ1-4; 9 bases match TRBD1. Germline V CDR1 and CDR2: MNHEY, SMNVEV (reference sequence). The V gene end was trimmed by 6 bases and the J gene end by 8 bases; junction bases not matched to a gene: 16. This CDR3 is 17 amino acids long. In nucleotides, the CDR3 is TGTGCCAGCAGACCGGACAGGGGACCGGCGTTTGGCGAAAAACTGTTTTTT. It is translated as CASRPDRGPAFGEKLFF.

The CDR3 spells CASSVQGAGSTDTQYF. The CDR3 DNA sequence: TGTGCCAGCAGTGTCCAGGGGGCAGGGAGCACAGATACGCAGTATTTT. The chain recombines TRBV27 with TRBJ2-3; 8 bases align to TRBD1. This CDR3 has 16 amino acids. In germline, CDR1 is MNHEY, CDR2 SMNVEV (reference sequence). V lost 5 bases and J lost 0; bases outside the gene matches: 7.

The gene calls are TRBV18 and TRBJ2-3; 10 bases align to TRBD1. Germline CDR1 and CDR2: KGHSH and LQKENI. V trimming: 3 bases; J trimming: 13 bases; junction bases outside the gene matches: 7. CDR3 length: 13 residues. The chain's CDR3 is CASSPMGQGSKYF. CDR3 sequence (DNA): TGTGCCAGCTCACCTATGGGACAGGGGTCCAAGTATTTT.

This sequence joins TRBV19 and TRBJ2-1, with TRBD1 matching over 10 bases. The ends lost 7 bases at V and 2 bases at J; junction bases unmatched: 20. The CDR3 extends over 20 amino acids. Germline values: CDR1 LNHDA, CDR2 SQIVND (reference sequence). The CDR3 sequence is CASKGISGTGATVPYNEQFF. In DNA form, the CDR3 reads TGTGCCAGTAAAGGCATCTCTGGGACAGGGGCCACAGTCCCCTACAATGAGCAGTTCTTC.

The chain employs TRBV6-5 and TRBJ1-4; 7 bases are shared with TRBD1. Germline V CDR1 and CDR2: MNHEY, SVGAGI. The CDR3 totals 13 residues. V lost 6 bases to trimming and J lost 8 bases; unmatched junction nucleotides: 6. CDR3 sequence (DNA): TGTGCCAGCAGGGGGACAGTTAGAGAAAAACTGTTTTTT. Amino acid sequence: CASRGTVREKLFF.

This clone was detected once. The chain joins TRBV5-1 to TRBJ2-2; 10 bases map to TRBD2. Germline values: CDR1 SGHRS, CDR2 YFSETQ. This CDR3 region has 16 residues. The trim removed 4 bases at V and 3 bases at J, leaving 6 bases unmatched. For the CDR3, the DNA is TGCGCCAGCAGCCAAGTCAGCGGGAGGGACACCGGGGAGCTGTTTTTT. This sequence encodes CASSQVSGRDTGELFF.

The chain links TRBV19 to TRBJ1-1; D unresolved. CDR3 length: 13 residues. Germline assignment: CDR1 LNHDA and CDR2 SQIVND (reference sequence). V was trimmed by 6 bases and J by 1 base, leaving 9 bases between them. The CDR3 reads CASSTVKNTEAFF. The CDR3 nucleotides read TGTGCCAGTAGCACAGTCAAGAACACTGAAGCTTTCTTT.

The CDR3 nucleotides read TGTGCCAGCAGCCCCTGGGTCCGGGACAGGGGCTCGGACTATGGCTACACCTTC. Translation: CASSPWVRDRGSDYGYTF. This rearrangement joins TRBV11-2 to TRBJ1-2; 10 bases agree with TRBD1. The CDR3 covers 18 residues. V gave up 5 bases and J gave up 3 bases; unmatched junction bases: 15. Germline V CDR1 and CDR2: SGHAT, FQNNGV.

J is TRBJ1-5 and V is TRBV24-1; possible D gene TRBD1, 6 bases. The CDR3 runs to 16 residues. The germline gives CDR1 KGHDR, CDR2 SFDVKD. Trimming cost V 2 bases and J 4 bases, with 14 bases left between them. Here the CDR3 reads CATSDSRQASNQPQHF. CDR3 nucleotide sequence: TGTGCCACCAGTGATTCCCGACAGGCATCAAATCAGCCCCAGCATTTT.

The chain links TRBV7-6 to TRBJ2-1; TRBD2 matches 9 bases. The CDR3 is 16 amino acids. J gave up 7 bases and V 3 bases, and 10 bases lay outside the gene matches. Germline V gene lookup returns CDR1 SGHVS and CDR2 FNYEAQ. For the CDR3, the DNA is TGTGCCAGCAGCTTGCTGCGGGAGGGTATTGGGAATGAGCAGTTCTTC. Encoded protein: CASSLLREGIGNEQFF.

The CDR3 is CASSFKREPSSTDTQYF. CDR3 nucleotides: TGTGCCAGCAGTTTTAAGCGGGAGCCTTCGAGCACAGATACGCAGTATTTT. The chain is built from TRBV2 and TRBJ2-3, with TRBD2 matching 8 bases. Losses at the gene ends were 5 bases for V and 0 bases for J; bases not matched to a gene: 10. CDR1 and CDR2 from the germline V gene are SNHLY and FYNNEI. The CDR3 length is 17 residues.

The chain recombines TRBV7-8 with TRBJ2-2; 15 bases are a match to TRBD2. Trimming removed 1 base from V and 7 bases from J; junction bases left unmatched: 16. Germline V CDR1 and CDR2: SGHVS, FQNEAQ. The CDR3 extends over 21 amino acids. CDR3 in DNA: TGTGCCAGCAGCTTAGGCCGGGGAAGGACTAGCGGGAGGGCCAATGTCGGGGAGCTGTTTTTT. This sequence encodes CASSLGRGRTSGRANVGELFF.

The chain combines TRBV6-4 with TRBJ1-5, with D unresolved. V was cut by 3 bases and J by 3 bases, with 12 bases left in between. The germline V gene has CDR1 MRHNA and CDR2 SNTAGT. The CDR3 is made up of 15 amino acids. CDR3 nucleotides: TGTGCCAGCAGTGAATCCGTGACTTCCAATCAGCCCCAGCATTTT. Its protein is CASSESVTSNQPQHF.

The chain links TRBV25-1 to TRBJ1-4; tentatively, D is TRBD1 (5 bases). Germline-derived CDR1 and CDR2 are MGHDK and SYGVNS. This CDR3 spans 17 amino acids. V was cut by 3 bases and J by 0 bases, with 14 bases left in between. The CDR3 region has the DNA TGTGCCAGCAGTGATATGGGCCAAGGGGCAACTAATGAAAAACTGTTTTTT. It specifies CASSDMGQGATNEKLFF.

The CDR3 region is CASSRDRVAYEQYF. CDR3 in DNA: TGCGCCAGCAGCCGGGACAGGGTCGCCTACGAGCAGTACTTC. This chain uses TRBV5-1 with TRBJ2-7; 9 bases agree with TRBD1. J gave up 2 bases and V 4 bases, and 4 bases lay outside the gene matches. This CDR3 comprises 14 residues. CDR1 is SGHRS and CDR2 is YFSETQ in the germline V gene. Filled out from reference TRBV5-1 and TRBJ2-7, the complete variable domain reads KAGVTQTPRYLIKTRGQQVTLSCSPISGHRSVSWYQQTPGQGLQFLFEYFSETQRNKGNFPGRFSGRQFSNSRSEMNVSTLELGDSALYLCASSRDRVAYEQYFGPGTRLTVT.

Regarding this clone: Its ends do not fully match the called genes, so a read error is possible. The chain carries TRBV9 and TRBJ2-7, with a tentative D call TRBD1 (6 bases). The germline V gene has CDR1 SGDLS and CDR2 YYNGEE. The CDR3 sequence is 14 residues long. CDR3 protein: CASGVGDTPYEQYF. CDR3 in DNA: TGTGCCAGCGGCGTAGGGGACACTCCCTACGAGCAGTACTTC.

The V call is TRBV28, the J call TRBJ1-4; TRBD1 aligns across 9 bases. With V trimmed by 7 bases and J by 0 bases, 15 bases remained unmatched. The CDR3 extends over 19 amino acids. Germline V lookup: CDR1 MDHEN, CDR2 SYDVKM. CDR3: CASISWRDRASATNEKLFF. CDR3 nucleotide sequence: TGTGCCAGCATCTCCTGGAGGGACAGGGCGTCTGCAACTAATGAAAAACTGTTTTTT. The variable domain in full, completed from reference TRBV28 and TRBJ1-4, reads DVKVTQSSRYLVKRTGEKVFLECVQDMDHENMFWYRQDPGLGLRLIYFSYDVKMKEKGDIPEGYSVSREKKERFSLILESASTNQTSMYLCASISWRDRASATNEKLFFGSGTQLSVL.

V is TRBV6-5 and J is TRBJ2-1; TRBD2 agrees at 10 bases. The germline CDR1 and CDR2 sequences are MNHEY and SVGAGI. V trimming: 11 bases; J trimming: 5 bases; junction bases outside the gene matches: 6. This CDR3 region has 13 residues. The CDR3 here is CAARGLANNEQFF. The CDR3 DNA follows: TGTGCCGCCCGGGGACTAGCGAACAATGAGCAGTTCTTC.

The chain links TRBV27 to TRBJ1-2; no firm D call. The CDR3 sequence is 15 residues long. Germline loops: CDR1 MNHEY, CDR2 SMNVEV (reference sequence). Trimming pared 4 bases from V and 3 bases from J, leaving 15 bases between. CDR3 residues: CASSSYREGYYGYTF. CDR3 in DNA: TGTGCCAGCAGTTCCTATCGGGAGGGTTACTATGGCTACACCTTC.